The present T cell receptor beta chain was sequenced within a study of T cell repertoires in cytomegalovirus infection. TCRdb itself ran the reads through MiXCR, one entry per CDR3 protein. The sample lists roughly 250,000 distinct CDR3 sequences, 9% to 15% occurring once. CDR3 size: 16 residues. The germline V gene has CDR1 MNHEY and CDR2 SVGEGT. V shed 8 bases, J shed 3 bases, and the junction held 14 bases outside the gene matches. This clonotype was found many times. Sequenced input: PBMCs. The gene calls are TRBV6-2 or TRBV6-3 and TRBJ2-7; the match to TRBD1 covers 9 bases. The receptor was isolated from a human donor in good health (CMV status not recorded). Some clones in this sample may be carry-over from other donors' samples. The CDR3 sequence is CASGRTGARRGYEQYF. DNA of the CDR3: TGTGCCAGCGGTAGGACAGGGGCAAGAAGAGGCTACGAGCAGTACTTC.